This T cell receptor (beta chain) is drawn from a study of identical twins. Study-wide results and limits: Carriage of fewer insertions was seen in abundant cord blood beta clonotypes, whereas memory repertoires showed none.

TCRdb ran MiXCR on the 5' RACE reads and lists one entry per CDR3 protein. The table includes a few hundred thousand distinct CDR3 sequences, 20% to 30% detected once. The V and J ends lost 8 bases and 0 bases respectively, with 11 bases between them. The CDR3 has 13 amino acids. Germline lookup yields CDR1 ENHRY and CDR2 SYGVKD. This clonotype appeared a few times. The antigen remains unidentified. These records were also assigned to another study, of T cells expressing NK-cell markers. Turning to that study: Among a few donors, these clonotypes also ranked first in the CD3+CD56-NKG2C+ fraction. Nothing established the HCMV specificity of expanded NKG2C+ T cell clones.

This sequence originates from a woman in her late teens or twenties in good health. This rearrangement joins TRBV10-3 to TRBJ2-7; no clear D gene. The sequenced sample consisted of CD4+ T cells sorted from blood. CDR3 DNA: TGTGCCATCTCCGTGACCGGCTCCTACGAGCAGTACTTC. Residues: CAISVTGSYEQYF.